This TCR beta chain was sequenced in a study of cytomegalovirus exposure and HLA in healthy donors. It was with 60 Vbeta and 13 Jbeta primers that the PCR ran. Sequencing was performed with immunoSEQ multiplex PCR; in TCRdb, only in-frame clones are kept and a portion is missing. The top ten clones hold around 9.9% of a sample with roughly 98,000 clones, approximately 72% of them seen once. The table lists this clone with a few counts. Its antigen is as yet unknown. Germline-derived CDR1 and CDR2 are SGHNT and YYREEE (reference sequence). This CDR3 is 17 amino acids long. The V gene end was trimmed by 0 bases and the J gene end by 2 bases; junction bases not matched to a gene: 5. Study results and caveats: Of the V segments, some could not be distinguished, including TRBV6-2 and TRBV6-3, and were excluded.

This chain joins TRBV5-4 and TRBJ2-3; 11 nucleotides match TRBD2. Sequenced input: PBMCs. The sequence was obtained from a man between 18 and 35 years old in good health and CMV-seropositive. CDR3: CASSLGLAGTFTDTQYF. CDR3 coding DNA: TGTGCCAGCAGCTTGGGACTAGCGGGGACCTTCACAGATACGCAGTATTTT.